This note documents a single TCR beta chain sequence. The antigen is undetermined. Healthy bone marrow donors made up the donors. V lost 11 bases, J lost 7 bases, and 21 bases lay in between. This CDR3 is 15 amino acids long. CDR1 and CDR2 (germline): MNHNS, SASEGT. The data belong to a study of cytomegalovirus exposure and HLA in healthy donors. Whole-study results and caveats: It was taken for granted in presence/absence analyses that sequencing depth across donors was roughly uniform. According to a later analysis, most TCR beta chains associated with CMV appeared HLA-restricted.

Amplification used 60 Vbeta primers and 13 Jbeta primers. Profiling relied on immunoSEQ multiplex PCR, and the TCRdb table lists in-frame clones only, not all of them. The table includes 150,000 to 200,000 clones, around three quarters detected once. The rearrangement joins TRBV6-1 to TRBJ1-6; D possibly corresponds to TRBD1 (5 bases). This receptor was identified in a woman in her twenties or thirties in good health and CMV-seronegative. Sequencing used PBMCs. The chain's CDR3 is CACAPQTGRNSPLHF. The CDR3 DNA reads as TGTGCCTGCGCACCGCAAACAGGACGGAATTCACCCCTCCACTTT.